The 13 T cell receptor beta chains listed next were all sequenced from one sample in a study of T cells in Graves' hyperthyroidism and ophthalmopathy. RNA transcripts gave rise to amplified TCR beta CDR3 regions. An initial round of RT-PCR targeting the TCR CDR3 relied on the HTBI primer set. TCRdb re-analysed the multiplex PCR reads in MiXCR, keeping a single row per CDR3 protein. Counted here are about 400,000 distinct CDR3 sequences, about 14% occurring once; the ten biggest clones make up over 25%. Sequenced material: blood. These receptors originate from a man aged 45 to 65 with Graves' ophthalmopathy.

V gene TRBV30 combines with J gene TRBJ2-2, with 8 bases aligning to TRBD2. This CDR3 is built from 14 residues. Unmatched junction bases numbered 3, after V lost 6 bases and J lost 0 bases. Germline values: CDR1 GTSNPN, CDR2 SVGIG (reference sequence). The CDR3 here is CACIAGSNTGELFF. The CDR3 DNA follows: TGTGCCTGTATAGCGGGATCGAACACCGGGGAGCTGTTTTTT.

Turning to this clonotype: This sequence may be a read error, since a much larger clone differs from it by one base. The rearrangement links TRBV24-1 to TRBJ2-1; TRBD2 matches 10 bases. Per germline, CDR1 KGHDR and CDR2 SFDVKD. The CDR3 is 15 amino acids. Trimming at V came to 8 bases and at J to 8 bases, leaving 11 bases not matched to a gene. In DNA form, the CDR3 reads TGTGCCACCACTCAGGGGACTAGCGACTTCGATGAGCAGTTCTTC. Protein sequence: CATTQGTSDFDEQFF.

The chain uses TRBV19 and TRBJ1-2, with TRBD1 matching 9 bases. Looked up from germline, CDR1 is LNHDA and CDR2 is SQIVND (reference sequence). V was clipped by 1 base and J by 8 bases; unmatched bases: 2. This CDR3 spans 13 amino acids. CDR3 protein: CASSIGTGAGYTF. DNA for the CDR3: TGTGCCAGTAGTATAGGGACAGGGGCCGGCTACACCTTC.

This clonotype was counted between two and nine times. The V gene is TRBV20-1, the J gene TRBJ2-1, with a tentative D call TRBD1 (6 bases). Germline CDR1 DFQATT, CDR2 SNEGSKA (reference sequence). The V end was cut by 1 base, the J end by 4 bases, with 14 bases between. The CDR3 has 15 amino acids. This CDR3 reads CSARVLQGAYNEQFF. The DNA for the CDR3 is TGCAGTGCTAGAGTATTACAGGGTGCATACAATGAGCAGTTCTTC.

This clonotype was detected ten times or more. The CDR3 coding sequence is TGTGCCAGCAGTTTAGCGGGTTGGACAGATACGCAGTATTTT. Protein product: CASSLAGWTDTQYF. The chain has TRBV27 and TRBJ2-3, with D tentatively TRBD2 (5 bases). Trimming pared 2 bases from V and 3 bases from J, leaving 9 bases between. Germline V gene sequence: CDR1 MNHEY, CDR2 SMNVEV (reference sequence). The CDR3 runs to 14 residues.

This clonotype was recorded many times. In DNA, the CDR3 is TGTGCCACCAGCAGGAGCAGGAGAGATGGAACTGAAGCTTTCTTT. It translates to CATSRSRRDGTEAFF. The chain combines TRBV15 with TRBJ1-1; no reliable D call. Per the germline V gene, CDR1 is LNHNV and CDR2 is YYDKDF (reference sequence). The CDR3 sequence is 15 residues long. Trimming stripped 3 bases from V and 5 bases from J, with 16 bases between.

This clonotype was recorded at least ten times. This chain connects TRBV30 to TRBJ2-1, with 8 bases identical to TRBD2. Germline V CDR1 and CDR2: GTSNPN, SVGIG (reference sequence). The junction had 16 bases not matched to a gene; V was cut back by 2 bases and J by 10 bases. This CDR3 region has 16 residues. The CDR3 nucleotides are TGTGCCTGGAGTATCGGGGTCAGCGGGAGATCGGGAGAGCAGTTCTTC. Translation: CAWSIGVSGRSGEQFF.

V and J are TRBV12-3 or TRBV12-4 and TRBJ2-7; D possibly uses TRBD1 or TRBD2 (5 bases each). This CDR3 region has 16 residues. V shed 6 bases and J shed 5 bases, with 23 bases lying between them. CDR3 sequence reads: CASRTPGARENHEQYF. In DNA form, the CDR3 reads TGTGCCAGCAGAACTCCCGGGGCTCGCGAGAACCACGAGCAGTACTTC.

CDR3: CASSLSGSAETGELFF. For the CDR3, the DNA is TGCGCCAGCAGCTTATCCGGGAGCGCAGAAACCGGGGAGCTGTTTTTT. The chain links TRBV5-1 to TRBJ2-2, with D possibly TRBD2 on 6 matching bases. This CDR3 has 16 residues. The germline V and J ends were trimmed by 2 bases and 5 bases, with 16 bases remaining between them. Germline loops: CDR1 SGHRS, CDR2 YFSETQ.

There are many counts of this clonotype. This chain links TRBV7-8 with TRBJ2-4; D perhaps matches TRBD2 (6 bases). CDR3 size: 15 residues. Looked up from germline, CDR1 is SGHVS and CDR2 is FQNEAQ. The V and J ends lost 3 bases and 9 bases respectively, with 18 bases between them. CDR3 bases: TGTGCCAGCAGCTTTGAGGCGGGACTGGGGAGCATTCAGTACTTC. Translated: CASSFEAGLGSIQYF. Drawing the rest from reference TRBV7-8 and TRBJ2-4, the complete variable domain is GAGVSQSPRYKVAKRGQDVALRCDPISGHVSLFWYQQALGQGPEFLTYFQNEAQLDKSGLPSDRFFAERPEGSVSTLKIQRTQQEDSAVYLCASSFEAGLGSIQYFGAGTRLSVL.

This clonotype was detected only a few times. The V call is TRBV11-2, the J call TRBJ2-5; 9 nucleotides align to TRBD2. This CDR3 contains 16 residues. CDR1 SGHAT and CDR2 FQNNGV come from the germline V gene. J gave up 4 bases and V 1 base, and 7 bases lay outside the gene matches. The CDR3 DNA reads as TGTGCCAGCAGCTTAGCTCGGCGGGAGGGCCGAGAGACCCAGTACTTC. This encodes CASSLARREGRETQYF.

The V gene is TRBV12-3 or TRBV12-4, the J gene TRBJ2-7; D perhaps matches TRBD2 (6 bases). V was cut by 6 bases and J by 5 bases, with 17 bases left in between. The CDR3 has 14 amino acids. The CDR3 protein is CASSQADYLDEQYF. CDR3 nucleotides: TGTGCCAGCAGCCAAGCGGACTATCTCGACGAGCAGTACTTC.

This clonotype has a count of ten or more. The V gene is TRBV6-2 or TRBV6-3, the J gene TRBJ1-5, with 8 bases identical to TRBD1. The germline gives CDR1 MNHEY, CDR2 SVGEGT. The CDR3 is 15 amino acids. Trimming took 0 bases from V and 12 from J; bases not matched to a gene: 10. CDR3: CASSYSGRGPANQHF. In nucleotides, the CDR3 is TGTGCCAGCAGTTACTCGGGCAGGGGGCCTGCAAACCAGCATTTT.